A selection of T cell receptor beta chains follows, all from one sample in a study of blood T cell repertoires in COVID-19. Sequencing used immunoSEQ multiplex PCR; TCRdb keeps in-frame clones, though not all of them. The repertoire holds about 25,000 clones, 75% to 90% seen once, with under 75% in the top ten. The sequenced sample was peripheral blood. These receptor sequences come from a woman older than 75 with acute or convalescent COVID-19. Each CDR3 is given with its conserved first and last residue. D genes are given only for firm matches. Where a row states a size, it is once, few, many or the class of an expanded clone; other rows omit it.

few TRBJ2-1 TRBD1 TRBV14 TGTGCCAGCAGCCAGGACAGGGCCTACAATGAGCAGTTCTTC CASSQDRAYNEQFF
- TRBJ2-7 - TRBV7-9 TGTGCCAGCAGCTTAGCCGGAGGCTACGAGCAGTACTTC CASSLAGGYEQYF
- TRBJ1-4 - TRBV15 TGTGCCACCAGCAGGGAGGGCCCGCGCCTCGGTGAAAAACTGTTTTTT CATSREGPRLGEKLFF
- TRBJ2-1 TRBD2 TRBV19 TGTGCCAGTAGGGGACTAGCGGGAGGGTATGAGCAGTTCTTC CASRGLAGGYEQFF
- TRBJ1-1 TRBD1 TRBV7-8 TGTGCCAGCAGCTTGGCAGACAGGGGGCAAACTGAAGCTTTCTTT CASSLADRGQTEAFF
- TRBJ2-3 TRBD2 TRBV14 TGTGCCAGCGCGGGAGGCTCCGGGGATACGCAGTATTTT CASAGGSGDTQYF
- TRBJ2-5 TRBD1 TRBV9 TGTGCCAGCAGCGCCCGGGACAGATATGCCCCAGGGACCCAGTACTTC CASSARDRYAPGTQYF
once TRBJ2-7 - TRBV6-6 TGTGCCAGCAGCCCCATGAGCGTCTCCTACGAGCAGTACTTC CASSPMSVSYEQYF
- TRBJ2-2 - TRBV30 TGTGCCTGGAGCGGGGTGCGGACCACCGGGGAGCTGTTTTTT CAWSGVRTTGELFF
- TRBJ1-5 TRBD1 TRBV19 TGTGCCAGTAGTCCGCAGGGGGACAGTCGGCCCCAGCATTTT CASSPQGDSRPQHF
few TRBJ1-2 TRBD1 TRBV2 TGTGCCAGCAGTCAACAGGGGTTTGGCTACACCTTC CASSQQGFGYTF
- TRBJ2-3 - TRBV9 TGTGCCAGCAGCGCGACAGTAGGAAGCACAGATACGCAGTATTTT CASSATVGSTDTQYF
- TRBJ1-1 TRBD1 TRBV10-3 TGTGCCATCAGTGAGGGGACAGTGAACACTGAAGCTTTCTTT CAISEGTVNTEAFF
- TRBJ1-5 TRBD1 TRBV18 TGTGCCAGCTCCCCCGACAGGGACAATCAGCCCCAGCATTTT CASSPDRDNQPQHF
- TRBJ2-1 - TRBV4-1 TGCGCCAGCAGCCTTAGCCGTGCGGAGCAGTTCTTC CASSLSRAEQFF
- TRBJ2-5 - TRBV6-5 TGTGCCAGCAGTTACTTGGACAGTCAAGAGACCCAGTACTTC CASSYLDSQETQYF
- TRBJ2-1 TRBD2 TRBV7-3 TGTGCCAGCAGCTTATCACTAGCGGGAGCAAATGAGCAGTTCTTC CASSLSLAGANEQFF
- TRBJ2-4 - TRBV15 TGTGCCACCAGCAGAGGGCAGGGTCGCACCAAAAACATTCAGTACTTC CATSRGQGRTKNIQYF
once TRBJ1-5 TRBD1 TRBV30 TGTGCCACGGGACAGGGAAATCAGCCCCAGCATTTT CATGQGNQPQHF
- TRBJ2-1 - TRBV11-2 TGTGCCAGCAGCTTAGATATGAGCTCCAATGAGCAGTTCTTC CASSLDMSSNEQFF
- TRBJ1-6 - TRBV2 TGTGCCAGCAGCCCAAGACAGAATTCACCCCTCCACTTT CASSPRQNSPLHF
many TRBJ1-4 - TRBV15 TGTGCCACCAGCAGGGGAGACACGAATGAAAAACTGTTTTTT CATSRGDTNEKLFF
- TRBJ2-1 TRBD2 TRBV3-1/TRBV3-2 TGTGCCAGCAGCTTACGGACTAGCGGGGGGGCCACGGCGCAGTTCTTC CASSLRTSGGATAQFF
- TRBJ2-5 - TRBV5-1 TGCGCCAGCAGCTCGGACTCTACAAGGACGGTACAAGAGACCCAGTACTTC CASSSDSTRTVQETQYF
- TRBJ2-4 - TRBV11-2 TGTGCCAGCAGCTTAGATAGGGGAGGCAAAAACATTCAGTACTTC CASSLDRGGKNIQYF
- TRBJ2-1 TRBD1 TRBV12-5 TGTGCTAGTGGACCGACAGGGATACGGCTCAATGAGCAGTTCTTC CASGPTGIRLNEQFF
- TRBJ2-5 TRBD2 TRBV18 TGTGCCAGCTCACAGGGGACTAGCGGGGAAGAGACCCAGTACTTC CASSQGTSGEETQYF
- TRBJ1-2 - TRBV29-1 TGCAGCGCCATGAATCCGGGGGAAGGCTACACCTTC CSAMNPGEGYTF
- TRBJ1-6 TRBD1 TRBV4-1 TGCGCCAGCAGCGCCCGGACAGGGGATAATTCACCCCTCCACTTT CASSARTGDNSPLHF
- TRBJ1-3 - TRBV30 TGTGCCTGGAGTGCGGACGGGGGCACCATATATTTT CAWSADGGTIYF
- TRBJ2-7 TRBD1 TRBV11-2 TGTGCCAGCAGTCCCGGGACAGGGGGATACGAGCAGTACTTC CASSPGTGGYEQYF
- TRBJ2-7 TRBD2 TRBV3-1/TRBV3-2 TGTGCCAGCAGCCAGGCACTAGCGGCCAGCTCCTACGAGCAGTACTTC CASSQALAASSYEQYF
few TRBJ1-2 TRBD1 TRBV24-1 TGTGCCACCAGTGATTCCTCGGGGACAGGGTACGGCTACACCTTC CATSDSSGTGYGYTF
- TRBJ2-1 TRBD1 TRBV5-1 TGCGCCAGCAGCCCTGGGACAGGGGGTAGTGAGCAGTTCTTC CASSPGTGGSEQFF
few TRBJ2-2 - TRBV9 TGTGCCAGCAGCGTAGGGGCAGGGCAGCACACCGGGGAGCTGTTTTTT CASSVGAGQHTGELFF
- TRBJ2-5 - TRBV3-1/TRBV3-2 TGTGCCAGCAGCCGCCCTGGCAGGGCCCAAGAGACCCAGTACTTC CASSRPGRAQETQYF
- TRBJ1-2 TRBD1 TRBV19 TGTGCCAGTACGCAGGGGGCGGCCTATGGCTACACCTTC CASTQGAAYGYTF
few TRBJ1-1 - TRBV3-1/TRBV3-2 TGTGCCAGCAGCGGTTCTAAAATTTACACTGAAGCTTTCTTT CASSGSKIYTEAFF
- TRBJ2-1 TRBD2 TRBV10-3 TGTGCCATCAGTTCTTCTAGCGGTGGCTACAATGAGCAGTTCTTC CAISSSSGGYNEQFF
- TRBJ1-3 - TRBV7-2 TGTGCCAGCACCCCCCCCCAGCGCTCTGGAAACACCATATATTTT CASTPPQRSGNTIYF
- TRBJ1-6 TRBD1 TRBV11-2 TGTGCCAGCACCTTATACAGGGGTTCTAGCTCCTATAATTCACCCCTCCACTTT CASTLYRGSSSYNSPLHF
- TRBJ2-7 - TRBV9 TGTGCCAGCAGCGTAGGGGGGGACCCAAGGTCCTACGAGCAGTACTTC CASSVGGDPRSYEQYF
- TRBJ2-1 - TRBV29-1 TGCAGCGTTGAACTGGGGGGAAATGAGCAGTTCTTC CSVELGGNEQFF
- TRBJ2-7 - TRBV4-2 TGTGCCAGCAGCCAAGGCAGGATAAGCTACGAGCAGTACTTC CASSQGRISYEQYF
once TRBJ1-2 - TRBV2 TGTGCCAGCTCCAACGGCGGGGGCTCTCCCTATGGCTACACCTTC CASSNGGGSPYGYTF
- TRBJ2-1 TRBD1 TRBV2 TGTGCCAGCAGTGAAGAGACAGGGGGCTCCTACAATGAGCAGTTCTTC CASSEETGGSYNEQFF
- TRBJ2-7 TRBD1 TRBV5-1 TGCGCCAGCAGCTCAAACCGGGACAGGCACTACGAGCAGTACTTC CASSSNRDRHYEQYF
- TRBJ1-1 TRBD1 TRBV3-1/TRBV3-2 TGTGCCAGCAGCCAAGAGCCAGGGACAGGGGGTGCTGAAGCTTTCTTT CASSQEPGTGGAEAFF
once TRBJ2-2 TRBD1 TRBV5-4 TGTGCCAGCAGCGGCGACAGGGTAACCGGGGAGCTGTTTTTT CASSGDRVTGELFF
- TRBJ2-2 - TRBV9 TGTGCCAGCAGCGTAGGGTTGGGACTCAAAACCGGGGAGCTGTTTTTT CASSVGLGLKTGELFF
- TRBJ1-6 TRBD1 TRBV6-5 TGTGCCAGCCGGGACAGGGAAAGTTCACCCCTCCACTTT CASRDRESSPLHF
few TRBJ1-1 - TRBV7-2 TGTGCCAGCAGCTCGACAGTGAACACTGAAGCTTTCTTT CASSSTVNTEAFF
- TRBJ2-7 - TRBV18 TGTGCCAGCTCCCCTGTCGGGGGAGAGGGCGAGCAGTACTTC CASSPVGGEGEQYF
many TRBJ2-7 TRBD1 TRBV11-1 TGTGCCAGCACCAGGTCACAGGGGAGCTCCTACGAGCAGTACTTC CASTRSQGSSYEQYF